The entry that follows covers one T cell receptor (beta chain) sequence. Antigen specificity is unknown. This entry belongs to a study of cytomegalovirus exposure and HLA in healthy donors. Study results and caveats: Certain indistinguishable V segments, among them TRBV6-2 and TRBV6-3, were excluded. Most subjects' HLA-A and HLA-B alleles were reportedly predicted from TCR beta sequences. Presence/absence analyses assumed roughly uniform sequencing depth across donors, which may not hold.

Trimming took 1 base from V and 1 from J, leaving 10 bases between them. The CDR3 runs to 15 residues. CDR1 SGHDT and CDR2 YYEEEE come from the germline V gene. PCR involved 60 Vbeta and 13 Jbeta primers. Sequencing used immunoSEQ multiplex PCR; TCRdb keeps in-frame clones, though not all of them. Of some 180,000 clones listed, 70% to 80% were seen once; the top ten hold 2.5% to 3.5%. As for the donors, each was a healthy bone marrow donor. Sequencing was carried out using PBMCs. The receptor's source is a woman aged 30 to 39 in good health and CMV-seronegative. J is TRBJ2-3 and V is TRBV5-6; unclear D gene. DNA of the CDR3: TGTGCCAGCAGCTTGTTGCTCCTACGCACAGATACGCAGTATTTT. Translating it yields CASSLLLLRTDTQYF.